Below are 17 T cell receptor beta chains sequenced from a single sample in a study of response to subunit inactivated influenza vaccine. TCRdb reanalysed the RT-PCR reads using MiXCR and keeps one entry per CDR3 protein. The repertoire has 650,000 to 800,000 distinct CDR3 sequences, over 11% of them found once; the top ten carry 6.5% to 8.5%. This specimen consisted of PBMCs from blood, obtained less than 15 days before vaccination. The receptors were sampled from a man in his fifties or sixties who received an inactivated influenza vaccine.

The rearrangement uses TRBV7-2 and TRBJ1-3; 10 positions match TRBD1. This CDR3 has 13 amino acids. The germline V gene encodes CDR1 SGHTA and CDR2 FQGNSA. V gave up 5 bases and J gave up 8 bases; unmatched junction bases: 3. Here the CDR3 reads CASSRQGADTIYF. CDR3 DNA: TGTGCCAGCAGCCGACAGGGGGCGGACACCATATATTTT.

The gene calls are TRBV7-2 and TRBJ2-2, with D possibly TRBD2 on 5 matching bases. There are 14 residues in the CDR3. The V gene lost 4 bases and the J gene lost 3 bases, with 9 bases spanning the gap. CDR1 SGHTA and CDR2 FQGNSA come from the germline V gene. In DNA form, the CDR3 reads TGTGCCAGCAGCTATCCGGGGTACACCGGGGAGCTGTTTTTT. Its protein product is CASSYPGYTGELFF.

This clonotype was seen more than once but under ten times. The chain uses TRBV11-2 and TRBJ1-2; D is uncertain. V was pared by 5 bases and J by 3 bases, with 10 bases between. Germline CDR1 SGHAT, CDR2 FQNNGV. This CDR3 is 13 amino acids long. The CDR3 here is CASSHGQYYGYTF. As DNA, the CDR3 is TGTGCCAGCAGCCATGGCCAGTACTATGGCTACACCTTC.

The rearrangement uses TRBV5-1 and TRBJ2-1; D not resolved. V gave up 0 bases and J gave up 9 bases, with 10 bases separating them. Germline-derived CDR1 and CDR2 are SGHRS and YFSETQ. The CDR3 loop spans 13 amino acids. For the CDR3, the DNA is TGCGCCAGCAGCTTGGTGGCCACCGGTGAGCAGTTCTTC. Translation: CASSLVATGEQFF. The variable domain in full, completed from reference TRBV5-1 and TRBJ2-1, reads KAGVTQTPRYLIKTRGQQVTLSCSPISGHRSVSWYQQTPGQGLQFLFEYFSETQRNKGNFPGRFSGRQFSNSRSEMNVSTLELGDSALYLCASSLVATGEQFFGPGTRLTVL.

The rearrangement links TRBV25-1 to TRBJ2-7; tentative D call: TRBD1 (6 bases). CDR3 length: 15 residues. Germline loops: CDR1 MGHDK, CDR2 SYGVNS. Trimming took off 9 bases at V and 2 bases at J, with 20 bases between the two ends. DNA of the CDR3: TGTGCCAGTCGCGCTACCGACAGGTTTACCTACGAGCAGTACTTC. Translation gives CASRATDRFTYEQYF.

The chain recombines TRBV11-2 with TRBJ2-7, with D perhaps assigned TRBD1 or TRBD2 (6 bases each). CDR3 size: 14 residues. V lost 3 bases and J lost 6, with 15 bases in between. Germline-derived CDR1 and CDR2 are SGHAT and FQNNGV. CDR3 amino acids: CASSFDGGSSEQYF. The CDR3 coding sequence is TGTGCCAGCAGCTTTGACGGGGGCTCGTCCGAGCAGTACTTC.

This clonotype was counted at least ten times. This chain connects TRBV12-3 or TRBV12-4 to TRBJ2-2, with D unresolved. CDR3 length: 14 residues. Trimming took 5 bases from V and 6 from J, leaving 13 bases between them. CDR3 sequence: CASSRPPQAGELFF. CDR3 nucleotides: TGTGCCAGCAGTAGGCCCCCCCAGGCCGGGGAGCTGTTTTTT.

This clonotype came up many times. The chain links TRBV29-1 to TRBJ2-4; D may be TRBD1 or TRBD2 (5 bases each). Germline CDR1 is SQVTM and CDR2 is ANQGSEA. This CDR3 has 12 residues. Trimming left V 4 bases short and J 9 bases short, with 13 bases between. The CDR3 DNA follows: TGCAGCGTTGCGTTTACTGGGGGCATTCAGTACTTC. Its protein product is CSVAFTGGIQYF.

This sequence joins TRBV14 and TRBJ2-3; TRBD1 aligns across 7 bases. The germline gives CDR1 SGHDN, CDR2 FVKESK. The V segment lost 1 base and the J segment 1 base; nucleotides outside the gene matches: 5. This CDR3 contains 16 residues. The CDR3: CASSQVRGPRTDTQYF. In DNA, the CDR3 is TGTGCCAGCAGCCAAGTTAGGGGGCCCCGCACAGATACGCAGTATTTT.

The chain has TRBV18 and TRBJ2-7; tentatively, D is TRBD2 (6 bases). V was cut by 1 base and J by 2 bases, with 12 bases left in between. This CDR3 contains 15 residues. Germline CDR1 reads KGHSH; CDR2 reads LQKENI. CDR3 nucleotide sequence: TGTGCCAGCTCACCACTCCAGGAGGGGCCCTACGAGCAGTACTTC. Translation: CASSPLQEGPYEQYF.

This clonotype has just a few counts. The gene calls are TRBV6-1 and TRBJ2-7, with 9 bases fitting TRBD1. With 5 bases clipped from V and 7 bases from J, the junction kept 9 bases outside the gene matches. The CDR3 covers 14 residues. Germline V lookup: CDR1 MNHNS, CDR2 SASEGT. CDR3 nucleotides: TGTGCCAGCAGTACGGGACAGGGTTCGTGGGAGCAGTACTTC. Translated: CASSTGQGSWEQYF.

This clonotype was picked up a small number of times. The chain links TRBV5-6 to TRBJ1-1, with a possible D match to TRBD1 (6 bases). The germline V gene encodes CDR1 SGHDT and CDR2 YYEEEE. The CDR3 loop spans 14 amino acids. V lost 3 bases to trimming and J lost 7 bases, with 16 bases between them. For the CDR3, the DNA is TGTGCCAGCAGCTCACCCGGGACAAGGATTGAAGCTTTCTTT. This gives the protein CASSSPGTRIEAFF.

The chain recombines TRBV6-1 with TRBJ2-2; perhaps TRBD1 as D (5 bases). The V gene lost 7 bases and the J gene lost 0 bases, with 12 bases spanning the gap. The CDR3 runs 15 residues. Germline V gene lookup returns CDR1 MNHNS and CDR2 SASEGT. CDR3 DNA sequence: TGTGCCAGCATTCAGGGCCTTGCGAACACCGGGGAGCTGTTTTTT. Translating it yields CASIQGLANTGELFF.

There are many counts of this clonotype. This chain joins TRBV5-4 and TRBJ2-3; D perhaps matches TRBD2 (6 bases). Germline assignment: CDR1 SGHNT and CDR2 YYREEE (reference sequence). This CDR3 is 15 amino acids long. Trimming cost V 2 bases and J 0 bases, with 10 bases left between them. Written as DNA, the CDR3 is TGTGCCAGCAGCTTTCTCGGGAGTAGCACAGATACGCAGTATTTT. This translates into CASSFLGSSTDTQYF. The entire variable domain, with the rest obtained from reference TRBV5-4 and TRBJ2-3, is as follows: ETGVTQSPTHLIKTRGQQVTLRCSSQSGHNTVSWYQQALGQGPQFIFQYYREEENGRGNFPPRFSGLQFPNYSSELNVNALELDDSALYLCASSFLGSSTDTQYFGPGTRLTVL.

The CDR3 loop is CASSYALAGYGELFF. CDR3 DNA: TGTGCCAGCAGTTACGCCCTAGCGGGGTACGGGGAGCTGTTTTTT. The V and J genes are TRBV6-5 and TRBJ2-2; 9 nucleotides match TRBD2. This CDR3 region has 15 residues. The germline CDR1 and CDR2 sequences are MNHEY and SVGAGI. The junction had 5 bases not matched to a gene; V was cut back by 2 bases and J by 7 bases.

This clonotype was seen only a few times. The rearrangement uses TRBV7-2 and TRBJ1-6; D remains unclear. Trimming removed 5 bases from V and 9 bases from J, with 20 bases in between. This CDR3 contains 16 residues. Germline V gene lookup returns CDR1 SGHTA and CDR2 FQGNSA. CDR3 DNA sequence: TGTGCCAGCAGCCAGAGCCGGGCCGCAATTGGTTCACCCCTCCACTTT. It yields the protein CASSQSRAAIGSPLHF.

This clonotype was seen at least ten times. This chain uses TRBV12-3 or TRBV12-4 with TRBJ1-3; 7 bases line up with TRBD1. The V segment lost 8 bases and the J segment 0 bases; nucleotides outside the gene matches: 1. The CDR3 spans 13 residues. This CDR3 is CASDRDSGNTIYF. The CDR3 DNA follows: TGTGCCAGCGACAGGGACTCTGGAAACACCATATATTTT.